This T cell receptor (beta chain) emerged from a study of PD-L1 blockade in urothelial cancer. In the study overall: When blood samples were assessed, the median T cell count was 120,000 to 150,000.

Study results and caveats: Sub-median blood TCR clonality before treatment predicted longer survival.

This clone was found a few times. Its antigen remains unidentified. Time point reported: pretreatment peripheral blood. Libraries were prepared by immunoSEQ multiplex PCR; TCRdb keeps only in-frame clonotypes and omits some of them. Among about 95,000 clones listed, 87% were seen once. V shed 0 bases and J shed 6 bases, with 9 bases lying between them. CDR3 length equals 13 residues. Germline CDR1 reads SGHRS; CDR2 reads YFSETQ. The receptor was isolated from a man between 60 and 70 years old with urothelial cancer. This chain links TRBV5-1 with TRBJ1-2; a weak D match, TRBD1 (5 bases). Sequencing used PBMCs, obtained around atezolizumab (anti-PD-L1) treatment. The CDR3 region is CASSLEGVDGYTF. The DNA for the CDR3 is TGCGCCAGCAGCTTGGAAGGGGTGGATGGCTACACCTTC.